This passage covers 19 T cell receptor beta chains from one sample sequenced in a study of control samples from healthy donors and cancer patients. Using immunoSEQ multiplex PCR, the repertoire was profiled, and TCRdb retains in-frame clones only, with some absent. The table includes some 140,000 clones, over 85% detected once. Sequences were obtained from blood. Receptor source: a man aged 25-45 years in good health.

The genes are TRBV6-2 or TRBV6-3 and TRBJ1-1; D might be TRBD1 (5 bases). Germline loops: CDR1 MNHEY, CDR2 SVGEGT. The CDR3 has 15 residues. V lost 0 bases to trimming and J lost 3 bases, with 11 bases between them. The CDR3 sequence is CASSYSVGVYTEAFF. The CDR3 DNA sequence: TGTGCCAGCAGTTACTCGGTGGGGGTATACACTGAAGCTTTCTTT.

The CDR3 bases are TGTGCCAGCAACTCGGGCAGGGGGCAAGATACGCAGTATTTT. Protein sequence: CASNSGRGQDTQYF. The chain couples TRBV2 to TRBJ2-3, with TRBD1 matching 8 bases. Germline lookup yields CDR1 SNHLY and CDR2 FYNNEI. There are 14 residues in the CDR3. The trim removed 7 bases at V and 5 bases at J, leaving 8 bases unmatched.

V usage is TRBV29-1 and J usage is TRBJ2-7; 15 bases map to TRBD2. V dropped 7 bases and J dropped 0; count of bases not matched to a gene: 10. CDR1 and CDR2 (germline): SQVTM, ANQGSEA. This CDR3 comprises 17 residues. CDR3 loop: CSATRAGLAGGSYEQYF. CDR3 nucleotide sequence: TGCAGCGCGACAAGGGCGGGACTAGCGGGAGGCTCCTACGAGCAGTACTTC.

The rearrangement uses TRBV14 and TRBJ2-5, with 12 nucleotides matching TRBD2. CDR1 and CDR2 (germline): SGHDN, FVKESK. This CDR3 contains 15 residues. The ends lost 2 bases at V and 5 bases at J; junction bases unmatched: 3. Written as DNA, the CDR3 is TGTGCCAGCAGCCAATCGACTAGCGGGAGTGAGACCCAGTACTTC. Translated, it gives CASSQSTSGSETQYF.

The chain employs TRBV19 and TRBJ2-7, with 9 bases fitting TRBD1. The V gene's germline CDR1 is LNHDA and CDR2 SQIVND (reference sequence). Germline trimming cut 5 bases from V and 3 bases from J; bases unmatched to any gene: 5. The CDR3 covers 14 residues. CDR3 nucleotides: TGTGCCAGTAGTCTAACAGGGGGCGGCTACGAGCAGTACTTC. This sequence encodes CASSLTGGGYEQYF.

This rearrangement joins TRBV29-1 to TRBJ2-5; weak D call: TRBD2 (5 bases). The CDR3 runs to 12 residues. The germline gives CDR1 SQVTM, CDR2 ANQGSEA. The V end lost 4 bases, the J end lost 5 bases, and 11 bases lay between the germline ends. CDR3 protein: CSVARARETQYF. CDR3 coding DNA: TGCAGCGTTGCGAGGGCCCGGGAGACCCAGTACTTC. Based on the CDR3 plus reference TRBV29-1 and TRBJ2-5, the full variable domain is SAVISQKPSRDICQRGTSLTIQCQVDSQVTMMFWYRQQPGQSLTLIATANQGSEATYESGFVIDKFPISRPNLTFSTLTVSNMSPEDSSIYLCSVARARETQYFGPGTRLLVL.

The chain combines TRBV2 with TRBJ2-7, with TRBD1 matching 9 bases. This CDR3 has 16 residues. V lost 9 bases to trimming and J lost 3 bases; unmatched junction nucleotides: 15. From germline, CDR1 is SNHLY and CDR2 FYNNEI. The CDR3 sequence is CASCISPGQGFYEQYF. In nucleotides, the CDR3 is TGTGCCAGTTGTATCTCCCCGGGACAGGGTTTCTACGAGCAGTACTTC. The variable domain in full, with the rest retrieved from reference TRBV2 and TRBJ2-7, is EPEVTQTPSHQVTQMGQEVILRCVPISNHLYFYWYRQILGQKVEFLVSFYNNEISEKSEIFDDQFSVERPDGSNFTLKIRSTKLEDSAMYFCASCISPGQGFYEQYFGPGTRLTVT.

V usage is TRBV5-1 and J usage is TRBJ2-1; 8 bases line up with TRBD2. Losses at the gene ends were 4 bases for V and 5 bases for J; bases not matched to a gene: 8. The germline gives CDR1 SGHRS, CDR2 YFSETQ. This CDR3 has 15 residues. The CDR3 sequence is CASSPTSGDNNEQFF. CDR3 nucleotide sequence: TGCGCCAGCAGCCCAACTAGCGGAGACAACAATGAGCAGTTCTTC.

The chain carries TRBV20-1 and TRBJ2-5; TRBD2 aligns across 8 bases. This CDR3 region has 14 residues. Germline CDR1 and CDR2: DFQATT and SNEGSKA (reference sequence). The J segment lost 4 bases and the V segment lost 3 bases, leaving 7 bases of the junction unmatched. CDR3 sequence reads: CSASAGGGRETQYF. The CDR3 coding sequence is TGCAGTGCTAGTGCGGGAGGAGGCAGAGAGACCCAGTACTTC.

This chain joins TRBV6-1 and TRBJ2-7; D could derive from TRBD1 or TRBD2 (6 bases each). The CDR3 extends over 17 amino acids. Germline V lookup: CDR1 MNHNS, CDR2 SASEGT. V lost 4 bases to trimming and J lost 0 bases, with 19 bases between them. DNA for the CDR3: TGTGCCAGCAGTGCATTTTTTGGGGGGCGTCTCTCCTACGAGCAGTACTTC. Translating it yields CASSAFFGGRLSYEQYF.

This clone appeared a single time. V usage is TRBV28 and J usage is TRBJ1-2; 12 nucleotides agree with TRBD1. Losses at the gene ends were 4 bases for V and 9 bases for J; bases not matched to a gene: 6. Germline V gene lookup returns CDR1 MDHEN and CDR2 SYDVKM. This CDR3 contains 14 residues. The CDR3 bases are TGTGCCAGCAGTTCATCGGGACAGGGGGCAAGCTACACCTTC. It yields the protein CASSSSGQGASYTF.

This chain connects TRBV7-8 to TRBJ1-5; 9 bases are shared with TRBD1. From germline, CDR1 is SGHVS and CDR2 FQNEAQ. The CDR3 extends over 15 amino acids. Unmatched junction bases numbered 5, after V lost 3 bases and J lost 5 bases. In nucleotides, the CDR3 is TGTGCCAGCAGCTTGGGGACAGGGAGAGATCAGCCCCAGCATTTT. It is translated as CASSLGTGRDQPQHF.

This chain connects TRBV9 to TRBJ1-4, with D possibly TRBD1 on 5 matching bases. V was cut by 1 base and J by 8 bases, with 15 bases left in between. CDR3 length equals 15 residues. Germline lookup yields CDR1 SGDLS and CDR2 YYNGEE. CDR3 in amino acids: CASSVSRSRGEKLFF. The CDR3 bases are TGTGCCAGCAGCGTAAGTAGGTCACGGGGGGAAAAACTGTTTTTT.

The chain has TRBV28 and TRBJ2-7; D gene unclear. This CDR3 contains 12 residues. V gave up 6 bases and J gave up 2 bases, with 8 bases separating them. The germline V gene encodes CDR1 MDHEN and CDR2 SYDVKM. The CDR3 sequence is CASSLIPYEQYF. DNA of the CDR3: TGTGCCAGCAGCCTCATTCCCTACGAGCAGTACTTC.

The chain combines TRBV10-3 with TRBJ1-1; a weak D match, TRBD1 (6 bases). Trimming cost V 0 bases and J 3 bases, with 14 bases left between them. This CDR3 is built from 16 residues. Germline-derived CDR1 and CDR2 are ENHRY and SYGVKD. The DNA for the CDR3 is TGTGCCATCAGTGAGTCGCAGGGGTTGGGCGACACTGAAGCTTTCTTT. This codes for CAISESQGLGDTEAFF.

The chain employs TRBV28 and TRBJ1-5, with 9 positions matching TRBD1. V was clipped by 6 bases and J by 1 base; unmatched bases: 13. The germline gives CDR1 MDHEN, CDR2 SYDVKM. The CDR3 totals 18 residues. CDR3 amino acids: CASRMGQGLTLSNQPQHF. In DNA form, the CDR3 reads TGTGCCAGCAGAATGGGACAGGGACTCACCTTAAGCAATCAGCCCCAGCATTTT.

This clone was observed a few times. V usage is TRBV5-6 and J usage is TRBJ1-2, with D perhaps matching TRBD1 (6 bases). V lost 0 bases and J lost 5, with 8 bases in between. Looked up from germline, CDR1 is SGHDT and CDR2 is YYEEEE. The CDR3 runs to 13 residues. CDR3 loop: CASSLDQGYGYTF. CDR3 nucleotide sequence: TGTGCCAGCAGCTTGGACCAGGGGTATGGCTACACCTTC.

This chain links TRBV7-6 with TRBJ2-7; D not certain. V gave up 3 bases and J gave up 2 bases, with 17 bases separating them. This CDR3 has 16 amino acids. Germline CDR1 SGHVS, CDR2 FNYEAQ. Here the CDR3 DNA reads TGTGCCAGCAGCTTGGCGGTCAGTGGCGGAACCTACGAGCAGTACTTC. Amino acid sequence: CASSLAVSGGTYEQYF. Filled out from reference TRBV7-6 and TRBJ2-7, the complete variable domain reads GAGVSQSPRYKVTKRGQDVALRCDPISGHVSLYWYRQALGQGPEFLTYFNYEAQQDKSGLPNDRFSAERPEGSISTLTIQRTEQRDSAMYRCASSLAVSGGTYEQYFGPGTRLTVT.

The chain is built from TRBV5-4 and TRBJ2-2; 9 bases are a match to TRBD2. Germline V gene lookup returns CDR1 SGHNT and CDR2 YYREEE (reference sequence). After removal of 2 bases from V and 2 bases from J, the junction contained 4 bases not matched to a gene. This CDR3 has 16 amino acids. CDR3 bases: TGTGCCAGCAGCTTCCGACTAGCGGCAAACACCGGGGAGCTGTTTTTT. Protein product: CASSFRLAANTGELFF.